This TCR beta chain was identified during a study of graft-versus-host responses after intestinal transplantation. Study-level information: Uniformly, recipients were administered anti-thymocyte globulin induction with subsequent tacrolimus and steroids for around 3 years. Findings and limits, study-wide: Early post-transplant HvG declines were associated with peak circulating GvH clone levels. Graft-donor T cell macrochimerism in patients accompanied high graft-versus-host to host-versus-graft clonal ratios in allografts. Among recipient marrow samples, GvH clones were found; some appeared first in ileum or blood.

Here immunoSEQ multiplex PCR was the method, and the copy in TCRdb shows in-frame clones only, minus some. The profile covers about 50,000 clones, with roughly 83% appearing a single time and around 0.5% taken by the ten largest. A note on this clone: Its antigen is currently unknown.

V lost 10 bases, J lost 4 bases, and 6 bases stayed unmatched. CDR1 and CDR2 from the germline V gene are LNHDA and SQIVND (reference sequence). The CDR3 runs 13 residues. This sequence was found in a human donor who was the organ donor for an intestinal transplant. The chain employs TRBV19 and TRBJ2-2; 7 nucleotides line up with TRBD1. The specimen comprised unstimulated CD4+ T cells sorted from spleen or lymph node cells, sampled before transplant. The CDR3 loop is CATAQGVTGELFF. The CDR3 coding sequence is TGTGCCACCGCTCAGGGGGTCACCGGGGAGCTGTTTTTT.